This passage covers 22 T cell receptor beta chains from one sample sequenced in a study of T cells after posttransplantation cyclophosphamide. Sequencing used immunoSEQ multiplex PCR; TCRdb keeps in-frame clones, though not all of them. The sample presents 30,000 to 50,000 clones, none singletons. Sequenced material: PBMCs. The receptors were sampled from a woman aged 50 to 65 in good health and a related stem cell transplant donor.

The sample holds many counts of this clone. The chain recombines TRBV5-1 with TRBJ1-1, with 7 bases identical to TRBD1. The CDR3 sequence is 14 residues long. The V and J ends lost 3 bases and 4 bases, in that order; junction bases with no gene match: 6. From germline, CDR1 is SGHRS and CDR2 YFSETQ. This CDR3 reads CASSSQGSGTEAFF. The DNA for the CDR3 is TGCGCCAGCAGCTCACAGGGGTCAGGCACTGAAGCTTTCTTT.

This clone appeared many times. The junction shows a germline mismatch at one end, possibly a read error. V gene TRBV5-1 combines with J gene TRBJ2-1; TRBD2 might be the D (7 bases). This CDR3 region has 18 residues. Germline assignment: CDR1 SGHRS and CDR2 YFSETQ. The DNA of the CDR3 is TGCACCAGCAGCTTGGGCGGCGGGGGCGCCTCCTCCTACAATGAGCAGTTCTTC. This gives the protein CTSSLGGGGASSYNEQFF.

Many counts were recorded for this clone. The chain combines TRBV5-5 with TRBJ1-1, with D possibly matching TRBD1 (6 bases). Germline V lookup: CDR1 SGHKS, CDR2 YYEKEE (reference sequence). The V and J ends lost 3 bases and 1 base respectively, with 7 bases between them. The CDR3 loop spans 13 amino acids. DNA for the CDR3: TGTGCCAGCAGCTGGGGGCGGAACACTGAAGCTTTCTTT. Translated: CASSWGRNTEAFF.

This clone was seen repeatedly, ten times or more. V is TRBV6-6 and J is TRBJ2-1; possibly TRBD1 for D (5 bases). This CDR3 spans 14 amino acids. Germline V gene data show CDR1 as MNHNY and CDR2 as SVGAGI (reference sequence). The V gene lost 2 bases and the J gene lost 7 bases, with 12 bases spanning the gap. In DNA, the CDR3 is TGTGCCAGCAGTTACATCAGGGTAGAAAATGAGCAGTTCTTC. Protein product: CASSYIRVENEQFF.

This clone was counted many times. V is TRBV2 and J is TRBJ1-5; the D gene is possibly TRBD1 (6 bases). V gave up 9 bases and J gave up 6 bases, with 15 bases separating them. Germline V CDR1 and CDR2: SNHLY, FYNNEI. This CDR3 has 13 amino acids. CDR3 sequence: CASRTDRSQPQHF. The CDR3, as DNA: TGTGCCAGTCGGACAGATCGTAGTCAGCCCCAGCATTTT.

This clone occurred many times. The chain is built from TRBV11-3 and TRBJ2-3, with 8 bases that match TRBD2. Germline V gene data show CDR1 as SGHNT and CDR2 as YENEEA. Germline trimming cut 7 bases from V and 5 bases from J; bases unmatched to any gene: 8. The CDR3 is 14 residues long. In DNA, the CDR3 is TGTGCCAGCACCTCCGGGGGGGCAAGAGATACGCAGTATTTT. Its protein product is CASTSGGARDTQYF. Filled out from reference TRBV11-3 and TRBJ2-3, the complete variable domain reads EAGVVQSPRYKIIEKKQPVAFWCNPISGHNTLYWYLQNLGQGPELLIRYENEEAVDDSQLPKDRFSAERLKGVDSTLKIQPAELGDSAVYLCASTSGGARDTQYFGPGTRLTVL.

This clone was found many times. The chain couples TRBV4-1 to TRBJ2-2; 11 nucleotides match TRBD2. Per the germline V gene, CDR1 is MGHRA and CDR2 is YSYEKL. The CDR3 totals 20 residues. V was pared by 0 bases and J by 8 bases, with 17 bases of the junction left unmatched. As DNA, the CDR3 is TGCGCCAGCAGCCAAGATAAGAGGGGTAGCGGGGGGGCAGGGCCTGGGGAGCTGTTTTTT. Residues: CASSQDKRGSGGAGPGELFF.

This clone was seen repeatedly, ten times or more. This sequence joins TRBV28 and TRBJ1-4; D is perhaps TRBD1 (5 bases). V lost 1 base to trimming and J lost 5 bases, with 11 bases between them. CDR1 is MDHEN and CDR2 is SYDVKM in the germline V gene. The length of the CDR3 is 15 residues. The CDR3 DNA sequence: TGTGCCAGCAGTTTATCTCCGACAGAGAATGAAAAACTGTTTTTT. This sequence encodes CASSLSPTENEKLFF.

Ten or more counts support this clone. The rearrangement uses TRBV7-9 and TRBJ1-1; D gene ambiguous. This CDR3 has 12 residues. Germline loops: CDR1 SEHNR, CDR2 FQNEAQ (reference sequence). The ends were cut back, 1 base at V and 7 bases at J, with 7 bases in the middle. CDR3 residues: CASSLVASEAFF. The CDR3, as DNA: TGTGCCAGCAGCTTAGTGGCTAGTGAAGCTTTCTTT.

This clone showed up just a few times. The chain links TRBV11-2 to TRBJ1-3; tentative D call: TRBD1 (5 bases). CDR3 length: 16 residues. The germline CDR1 and CDR2 sequences are SGHAT and FQNNGV. V was pared by 3 bases and J by 0 bases, with 12 bases between. In DNA, the CDR3 is TGTGCCAGCAGCTTCCGGGGGAGTAGCTCTGGAAACACCATATATTTT. It translates to CASSFRGSSSGNTIYF.

At least ten counts were recorded for this clone. V usage is TRBV4-1 and J usage is TRBJ1-6, with TRBD1 as a possible D gene (5 bases). V lost 2 bases to trimming and J lost 3 bases, with 26 bases between them. This CDR3 comprises 21 residues. Germline loops: CDR1 MGHRA, CDR2 YSYEKL. CDR3 nucleotide sequence: TGCGCCAGCAGCCAAAGATGGTTAGGATTAGGAGGGGCTGTCTATAATTCACCCCTCCACTTT. As protein: CASSQRWLGLGGAVYNSPLHF.

This clone was observed at least ten times. Here the CDR3 DNA reads TGTGCCAGCAGCGTAGGAGCAGATACGCAGTATTTT. This translates into CASSVGADTQYF. V and J are TRBV9 and TRBJ2-3, with D hard to call. Trimming cost V 0 bases and J 4 bases, with 3 bases left between them. The V gene's germline CDR1 is SGDLS and CDR2 YYNGEE. The CDR3 is made up of 12 amino acids.

This clone has a count of ten or more. V usage is TRBV7-9 and J usage is TRBJ1-6, with 9 bases aligning to TRBD1. V lost 7 bases and J lost 14; bases outside the gene matches: 18. Germline CDR1 is SEHNR and CDR2 is FQNEAQ (reference sequence). The CDR3 loop spans 16 amino acids. CDR3 nucleotide sequence: TGTGCCAGCACCCGCTGGACCGGGACAGGGTTGGCGACCCTCCACTTT. Amino acids: CASTRWTGTGLATLHF.

At least ten counts were recorded for this clone. The chain is built from TRBV9 and TRBJ2-2; D not resolved. The V and J ends lost 0 bases and 3 bases respectively, with 6 bases between them. The CDR3 is 14 amino acids. Germline V gene lookup returns CDR1 SGDLS and CDR2 YYNGEE. This CDR3 is CASSVGGYTGELFF. CDR3 DNA sequence: TGTGCCAGCAGCGTAGGAGGATACACCGGGGAGCTGTTTTTT.

This clone was recorded at least ten times. V usage is TRBV18 and J usage is TRBJ2-3; a possible D gene is TRBD1 (5 bases). The CDR3 has 15 amino acids. The V gene lost 0 bases and the J gene lost 4 bases, with 11 bases spanning the gap. Germline CDR1 and CDR2: KGHSH and LQKENI. CDR3 in amino acids: CASSPPAGNADTQYF. CDR3 bases: TGTGCCAGCTCACCACCGGCAGGGAACGCAGATACGCAGTATTTT.

This clone has a count of ten or more. The gene calls are TRBV18 and TRBJ1-1, with D possibly matching TRBD1 (6 bases). V was clipped by 6 bases and J by 4 bases, with 12 bases between them. Germline V gene sequence: CDR1 KGHSH, CDR2 LQKENI. The CDR3 runs to 13 residues. The CDR3 DNA follows: TGTGCCAGCTCGACGACAGGTCCCACTGAAGCTTTCTTT. Translating gives CASSTTGPTEAFF.

This clone was recorded at least ten times. The rearrangement uses TRBV6-1 and TRBJ1-1; TRBD1 is a possible D gene (5 bases). Trimming removed 3 bases from V and 4 bases from J, with 12 bases in between. Germline CDR1 reads MNHNS; CDR2 reads SASEGT. The CDR3 length is 14 residues. This CDR3 is CASSDRAGGTEAFF. The CDR3 DNA reads as TGTGCCAGCAGTGATCGGGCGGGGGGCACTGAAGCTTTCTTT.

This clone was recorded many times. This chain connects TRBV19 to TRBJ2-7, with D perhaps matching TRBD1 (7 bases). Germline values: CDR1 LNHDA, CDR2 SQIVND (reference sequence). The CDR3 loop spans 16 amino acids. Trimming left V 5 bases short and J 2 bases short, with 19 bases between. The CDR3 DNA sequence: TGTGCCAGTAGTTTCTCCGGAGGGGGCGCGCCCTACGAGCAGTACTTC. It yields the protein CASSFSGGGAPYEQYF.

This clone occurred many times. This chain uses TRBV11-2 with TRBJ1-1, with D tentatively TRBD1 (6 bases). Germline CDR1 and CDR2: SGHAT and FQNNGV. The CDR3 is 15 amino acids. V gave up 3 bases and J gave up 5 bases, with 16 bases separating them. The CDR3 sequence: CASSLWGGISTEAFF. The DNA of the CDR3 is TGTGCCAGCAGCTTGTGGGGGGGCATAAGTACTGAAGCTTTCTTT.

This clone was detected many times. The chain recombines TRBV15 with TRBJ1-2; tentative D call: TRBD1 (5 bases). The CDR3 is 13 amino acids. Germline V gene sequence: CDR1 LNHNV, CDR2 YYDKDF (reference sequence). Trimming removed 0 bases at V and 7 bases at J, with 9 bases between. CDR3: CATSRDTRGGYTF. CDR3 nucleotide sequence: TGTGCCACCAGCAGAGATACAAGGGGTGGCTACACCTTC.

V is TRBV6-1 and J is TRBJ1-4; D not certain. The germline CDR1 and CDR2 sequences are MNHNS and SASEGT. The V end lost 6 bases, the J end lost 2 bases, and 7 bases lay between the germline ends. The CDR3 extends over 13 amino acids. The CDR3 here is CASRRATNEKLFF. CDR3 DNA sequence: TGTGCCAGCAGGAGGGCCACTAATGAAAAACTGTTTTTT.

This clone was counted many times. CDR3 nucleotides: TGTGCCAGCAGCTTAGGGGGGACAGCCCTCAGGGAGACCCAGTACTTC. Translated, it gives CASSLGGTALRETQYF. The chain uses TRBV7-6 and TRBJ2-5; 7 bases are shared with TRBD1. This CDR3 is 16 amino acids long. The J segment lost 5 bases and the V segment lost 1 base, leaving 10 bases of the junction unmatched. CDR1 SGHVS and CDR2 FNYEAQ come from the germline V gene.